What follows describes a single TCR beta chain. This sample is part of a study of blood T cell repertoires in COVID-19. Cohort allocation depended upon clinical history that participants reported. This CDR3 spans 13 amino acids. V gave up 4 bases and J gave up 9 bases; unmatched junction bases: 3. Germline V CDR1 and CDR2: SGHAT, FQNNGV. Per the study methods: Counts of nucleated cells, estimated from reference gene primer amplification, were obtained. Produced via immunoSEQ multiplex PCR; TCRdb's table is partial and in-frame only. The V and J calls and the clone size are those of that table, but D and trimming were determined from the DNA. The data show roughly 220,000 clones, more than 70% seen once.

The chain carries TRBV11-2 and TRBJ1-6; the match to TRBD1 covers 7 bases. The source is a man in his thirties or forties with acute COVID-19. Material: PBMCs or T cells enriched from blood (not recorded which). CDR3 bases: TGTGCCAGCAGCTCGGGGACAGTTTCACCCCTCCACTTT. Its protein is CASSSGTVSPLHF.